Below, 5 T cell receptor beta chains from the same sample are listed, as sequenced in a study of CD8+CD57+ T cells in acquired aplastic anemia. TCR beta VDJ combinations and CDR3 sequences were profiled from genomic DNA. Via MiXCR, TCRdb re-called the reads, giving one row per CDR3 protein. The sample lists hundreds of thousands of distinct CDR3 sequences, around 72% occurring once. The sample was sorted CD4+, CD8+, or CD8+CD57+ T cells (not recorded which) from PBMCs. Receptors were obtained from a human donor in good health, serving as a control.

This clonotype showed up many times. The DNA for the CDR3 is TGTGCCAGCAGCCCCCAGGCGGGTGAGACCCAGTACTTC. Translation gives CASSPQAGETQYF. This chain uses TRBV6-2 or TRBV6-3 with TRBJ2-5; a weak D match, TRBD2 (5 bases). This CDR3 contains 13 residues. The V and J ends lost 6 bases and 5 bases respectively, with 13 bases between them. CDR1 is MNHEY and CDR2 is SVGEGT in the germline V gene.

This rearrangement joins TRBV7-2 to TRBJ2-1; D is perhaps TRBD1 (7 bases). Germline V gene sequence: CDR1 SGHTA, CDR2 FQGNSA. This CDR3 is built from 16 residues. Trimming removed 5 bases from V and 9 bases from J, with 23 bases in between. The CDR3 spells CASSHHERAGGTEQFF. CDR3 sequence (DNA): TGTGCCAGCAGCCATCATGAAAGAGCAGGGGGGACTGAGCAGTTCTTC.

This clonotype was seen at least ten times. This CDR3 reads CASSVLAGANTGELFF. In DNA form, the CDR3 reads TGTGCCAGCAGTGTTCTGGCGGGGGCGAACACCGGGGAGCTGTTTTTT. The V gene is TRBV2, the J gene TRBJ2-2; the match to TRBD2 covers 7 bases. CDR3 length equals 16 residues. Unmatched junction bases numbered 5, after V lost 4 bases and J lost 0 bases. Per the germline V gene, CDR1 is SNHLY and CDR2 is FYNNEI.

The V call is TRBV7-2, the J call TRBJ1-3, with 7 nucleotides matching TRBD1. Germline CDR1 SGHTA, CDR2 FQGNSA. The CDR3 runs 16 residues. V shed 4 bases and J 12 bases; nucleotides not matched to a gene: 18. The CDR3 reads CASSSNRGGEQYFIYF. CDR3 nucleotides: TGTGCCAGCAGCTCCAACAGGGGAGGCGAGCAGTACTTCATATATTTT. The full variable domain, its missing parts supplied by reference TRBV7-2 and TRBJ1-3, is GAGVSQSPSNKVTEKGKDVELRCDPISGHTALYWYRQSLGQGLEFLIYFQGNSAPDKSGLPSDRFSAERTGGSVSTLTIQRTQQEDSAVYLCASSSNRGGEQYFIYFGEGSWLTVV.

V usage is TRBV9 and J usage is TRBJ1-3; D remains unclear. V lost 2 bases and J lost 11, with 23 bases in between. The CDR3 loop spans 16 amino acids. In germline, CDR1 is SGDLS, CDR2 YYNGEE. This chain's CDR3 is CASSVGELSTDTPIYF. The CDR3 DNA reads TGTGCCAGCAGCGTTGGGGAGCTCAGCACAGATACGCCCATATATTTT.